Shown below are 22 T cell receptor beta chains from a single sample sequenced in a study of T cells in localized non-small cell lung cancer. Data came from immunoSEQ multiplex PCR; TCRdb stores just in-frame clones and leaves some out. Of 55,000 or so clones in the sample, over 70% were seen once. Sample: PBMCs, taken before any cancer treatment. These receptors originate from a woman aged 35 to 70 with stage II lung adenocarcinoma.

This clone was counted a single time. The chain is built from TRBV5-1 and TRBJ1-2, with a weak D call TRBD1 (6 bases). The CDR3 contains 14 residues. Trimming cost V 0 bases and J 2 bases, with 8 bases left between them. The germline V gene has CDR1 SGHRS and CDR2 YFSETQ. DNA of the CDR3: TGCGCCAGCAGCTTGGGGACAGCAAACTATGGCTACACCTTC. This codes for CASSLGTANYGYTF.

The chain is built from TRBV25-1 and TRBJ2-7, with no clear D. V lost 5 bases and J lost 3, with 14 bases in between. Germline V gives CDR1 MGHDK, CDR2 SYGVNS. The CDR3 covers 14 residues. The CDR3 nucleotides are TGTGCCAGCAGTCCCCCCGGGCCCAACTACGAGCAGTACTTC. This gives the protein CASSPPGPNYEQYF.

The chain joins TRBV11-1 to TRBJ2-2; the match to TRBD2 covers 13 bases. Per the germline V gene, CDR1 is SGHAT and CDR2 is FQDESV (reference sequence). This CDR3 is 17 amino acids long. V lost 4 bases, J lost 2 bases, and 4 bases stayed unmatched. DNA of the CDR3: TGTGCCAGCAGCTCGGGACTAGCGGGGCCAAACACCGGGGAGCTGTTTTTT. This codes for CASSSGLAGPNTGELFF.

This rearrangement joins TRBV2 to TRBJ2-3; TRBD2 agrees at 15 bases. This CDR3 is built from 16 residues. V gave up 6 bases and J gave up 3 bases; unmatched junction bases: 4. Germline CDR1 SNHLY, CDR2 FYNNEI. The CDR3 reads CASSGLAGGWTDTQYF. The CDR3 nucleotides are TGTGCCAGCAGCGGACTAGCGGGGGGGTGGACAGATACGCAGTATTTT.

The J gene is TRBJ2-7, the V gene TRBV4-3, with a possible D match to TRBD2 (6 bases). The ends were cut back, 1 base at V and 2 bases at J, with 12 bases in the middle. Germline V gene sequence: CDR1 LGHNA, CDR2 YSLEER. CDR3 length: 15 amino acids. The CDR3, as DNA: TGCGCCAGCAGCCAAGGCCCCGGGGGAACCTACGAGCAGTACTTC. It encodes CASSQGPGGTYEQYF.

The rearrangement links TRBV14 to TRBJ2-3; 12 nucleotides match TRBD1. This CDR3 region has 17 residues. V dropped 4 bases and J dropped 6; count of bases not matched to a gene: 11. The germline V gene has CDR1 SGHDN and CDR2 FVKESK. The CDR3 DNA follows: TGTGCCAGCAGCCCCCTCTTTCTGGGACAGGGGGCCGATACGCAGTATTTT. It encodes CASSPLFLGQGADTQYF.

The DNA for the CDR3 is TGTGCCAGCACCCGTACCGGGGGTTTGAACACTGAAGCTTTCTTT. Its protein is CASTRTGGLNTEAFF. V and J are TRBV7-9 and TRBJ1-1; a possible D gene is TRBD1 (5 bases). The CDR3 runs 15 residues. Trimming shortened V by 7 bases and J by 0 bases, and 15 bases separated the two germline ends. The V gene's germline CDR1 is SEHNR and CDR2 FQNEAQ (reference sequence).

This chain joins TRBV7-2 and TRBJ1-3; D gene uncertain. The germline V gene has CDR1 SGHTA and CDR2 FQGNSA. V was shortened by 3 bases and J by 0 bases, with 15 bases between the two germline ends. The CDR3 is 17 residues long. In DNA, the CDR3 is TGTGCCAGCAGCTTTCTAGGGTTGGCCTACTCTGGAAACACCATATATTTT. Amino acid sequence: CASSFLGLAYSGNTIYF.

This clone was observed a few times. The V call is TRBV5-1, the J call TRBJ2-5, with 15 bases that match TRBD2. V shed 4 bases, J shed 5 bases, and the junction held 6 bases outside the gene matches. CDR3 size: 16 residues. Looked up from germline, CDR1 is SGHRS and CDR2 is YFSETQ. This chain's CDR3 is CASSRTSGGAGETQYF. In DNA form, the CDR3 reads TGCGCCAGCAGCCGGACTAGCGGGGGGGCCGGGGAGACCCAGTACTTC.

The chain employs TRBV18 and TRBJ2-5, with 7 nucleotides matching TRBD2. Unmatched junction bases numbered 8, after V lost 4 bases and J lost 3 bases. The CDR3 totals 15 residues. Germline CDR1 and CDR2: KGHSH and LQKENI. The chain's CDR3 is CASSRGGKGEETQYF. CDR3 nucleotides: TGTGCCAGCTCACGGGGGGGAAAGGGCGAAGAGACCCAGTACTTC.

CDR3 sequence reads: CASRGLGTGELFF. The CDR3 DNA sequence: TGTGCCAGCAGGGGACTAGGCACCGGGGAGCTGTTTTTT. The chain joins TRBV5-4 to TRBJ2-2; 8 bases agree with TRBD2. The V gene end was trimmed by 5 bases and the J gene end by 4 bases; junction bases not matched to a gene: 1. Germline assignment: CDR1 SGHNT and CDR2 YYREEE (reference sequence). The length of the CDR3 is 13 residues.

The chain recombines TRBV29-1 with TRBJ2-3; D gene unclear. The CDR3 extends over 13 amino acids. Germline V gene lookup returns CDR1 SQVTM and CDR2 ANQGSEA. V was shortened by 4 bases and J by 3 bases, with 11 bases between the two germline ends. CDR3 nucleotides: TGCAGCGTTGCCACGACCCTGACAGATACGCAGTATTTT. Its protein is CSVATTLTDTQYF.

The CDR3 reads CASSLQGSTYEQYF. The CDR3 DNA sequence: TGTGCCAGCAGCTTACAAGGTAGCACCTACGAGCAGTACTTC. The chain links TRBV7-2 to TRBJ2-7; no clear D gene. The CDR3 length is 14 residues. The V gene's germline CDR1 is SGHTA and CDR2 FQGNSA. Trimming took 2 bases from V and 2 from J, leaving 10 bases between them.

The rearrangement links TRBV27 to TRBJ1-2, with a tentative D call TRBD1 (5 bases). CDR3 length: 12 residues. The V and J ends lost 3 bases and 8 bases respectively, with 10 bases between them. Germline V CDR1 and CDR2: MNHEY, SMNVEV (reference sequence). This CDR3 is CASSFGGEGYTF. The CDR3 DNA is TGTGCCAGCAGTTTCGGGGGGGAAGGCTACACCTTC.

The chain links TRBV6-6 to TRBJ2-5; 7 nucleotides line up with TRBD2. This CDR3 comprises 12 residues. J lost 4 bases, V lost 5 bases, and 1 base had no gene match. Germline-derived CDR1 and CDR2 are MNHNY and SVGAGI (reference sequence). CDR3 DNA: TGTGCCAGCAGTCCTAGCGGAGAGACCCAGTACTTC. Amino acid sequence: CASSPSGETQYF.

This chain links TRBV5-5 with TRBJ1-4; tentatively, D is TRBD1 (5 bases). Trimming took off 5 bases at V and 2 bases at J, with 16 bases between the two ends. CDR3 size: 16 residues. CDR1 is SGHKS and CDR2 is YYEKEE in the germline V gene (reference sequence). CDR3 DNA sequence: TGTGCCAGCAGACCTTACTTTGACAGTACTAATGAAAAACTGTTTTTT. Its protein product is CASRPYFDSTNEKLFF.

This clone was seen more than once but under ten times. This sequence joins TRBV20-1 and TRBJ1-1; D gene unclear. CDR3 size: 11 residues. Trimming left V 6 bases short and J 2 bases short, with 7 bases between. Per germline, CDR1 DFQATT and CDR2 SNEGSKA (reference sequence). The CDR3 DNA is TGCAGTGCGTATAGTAACACTGAAGCTTTCTTT. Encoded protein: CSAYSNTEAFF.

The CDR3: CASSGRGVYNEQFF. CDR3 bases: TGTGCCAGCAGTGGGAGGGGGGTATACAATGAGCAGTTCTTC. V usage is TRBV6-1 and J usage is TRBJ2-1, with D perhaps assigned TRBD1 or TRBD2 (6 bases each). This CDR3 has 14 residues. Trimming pared 4 bases from V and 4 bases from J, leaving 11 bases between. CDR1 and CDR2 (germline): MNHNS, SASEGT.

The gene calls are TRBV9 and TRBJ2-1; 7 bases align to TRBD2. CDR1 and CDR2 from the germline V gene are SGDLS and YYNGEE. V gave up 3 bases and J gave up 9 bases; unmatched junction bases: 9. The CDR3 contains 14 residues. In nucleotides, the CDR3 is TGTGCCAGCAGCGGGGAGGGACGTAGGAGTGAGCAGTTCTTC. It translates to CASSGEGRRSEQFF.

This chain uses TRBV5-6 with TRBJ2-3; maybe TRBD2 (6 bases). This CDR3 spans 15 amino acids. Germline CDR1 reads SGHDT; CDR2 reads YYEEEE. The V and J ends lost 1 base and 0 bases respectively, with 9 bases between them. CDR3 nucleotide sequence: TGTGCCAGCAGCTTGCGGGGGAGGAGCACAGATACGCAGTATTTT. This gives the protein CASSLRGRSTDTQYF.

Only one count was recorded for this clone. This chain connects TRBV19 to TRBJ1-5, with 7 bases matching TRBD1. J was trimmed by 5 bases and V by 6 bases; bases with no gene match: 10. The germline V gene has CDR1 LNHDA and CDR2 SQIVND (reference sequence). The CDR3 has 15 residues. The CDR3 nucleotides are TGTGCCAGTAGGTATGGGGCAGGGGGAGATCAGCCCCAGCATTTT. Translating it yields CASRYGAGGDQPQHF.

The CDR3 DNA reads as TGTGCCAGCAGGACACAAGGGACTAGCGGCCACAATGAGCAGTTCTTC. It yields the protein CASRTQGTSGHNEQFF. The rearrangement joins TRBV7-3 to TRBJ2-1; 11 positions match TRBD2. This CDR3 is built from 16 residues. V shed 6 bases, J shed 5 bases, and the junction held 9 bases outside the gene matches. CDR1 is SGHTA, CDR2 FQGTGA, per germline.